The TCR beta chain described here comes from a study of low-dose radiotherapy and immunotherapy resistance in tumors. Study-wide background: Treatment consisted of nivolumab 240 mg every two weeks and ipilimumab 1 mg/kg every six weeks, given intravenously to patients. At a dose of 200 mg/m2, intravenous cyclophosphamide was given every two weeks, one day before radiation and immunotherapy.

This clonotype was seen repeatedly, ten times or more. From germline, CDR1 is SGHDN and CDR2 FVKESK. V dropped 5 bases and J dropped 4 bases, with 12 bases sitting between them. The length of the CDR3 is 15 residues. Indicated time point: after trial treatment. The treatment was: LDRT plus nivolumab, ipilimumab, low-dose cyclophosphamide and aspirin (RACIN trial). Donors were treated with nivolumab, ipilimumab, aspirin, and low-dose cyclophosphamide and radiotherapy. Eligibility was restricted to patients presenting with advanced solid tumors that lacked tumor-infiltrating lymphocytes. TRAV- and TRBV-specific primers were used for first-strand cDNA, which covered alpha and beta chains. With a V-primer adapter and a constant-region primer, TCRs were amplified for roughly 18 PCR cycles. TCRdb re-called the reads with MiXCR, one entry per CDR3 protein. The sample has 60,000 or so distinct CDR3 sequences; about a quarter are singletons.

The V gene is TRBV14, the J gene TRBJ2-6; no firm D call. The source material was PBMCs, sampled after low-dose radiotherapy plus immunotherapy. The TCR sequence derives from a male donor with prostate cancer. The CDR3 loop reads CASSERSLGANVLTF. The CDR3 region has the DNA TGTGCCAGCAGCGAACGGAGTTTAGGGGCCAACGTCCTGACTTTC.